The 15 T cell receptor beta chains below all came from one sample that was sequenced in a study of shared clonotypes between healthy human individuals. TCRdb's table, derived via immunoSEQ multiplex PCR, lists solely in-frame clones and lacks some. The sample has 450,000 or so clones; about 74% are singletons. The specimen was PBMCs. These receptors came from a woman in her thirties or forties in good health. Some clones in this sample may be carry-over from other donors' samples.

The chain combines TRBV14 with TRBJ2-5; D gene ambiguous. Germline V gives CDR1 SGHDN, CDR2 FVKESK. The CDR3 covers 13 residues. The V gene lost 2 bases and the J gene lost 5 bases, with 9 bases spanning the gap. The CDR3 nucleotides read TGTGCCAGCAGCCAAATTTTGGCGGAGACCCAGTACTTC. Translating gives CASSQILAETQYF.

A few counts support this clone. One end of the junction does not line up with germline, which may come from a read error. This chain links TRBV7-3 with TRBJ2-2, with 9 positions matching TRBD2. The CDR3 has 15 residues. CDR1 is SGHTA and CDR2 is FQGTGA in the germline V gene. The CDR3 DNA reads as TGTGCCAGCGGCTCCTATAGCGGGAGCACCGGGAAGCTGTTTTTT. The encoded protein is CASGSYSGSTGKLFF.

The J gene is TRBJ2-1, the V gene TRBV15; D is perhaps TRBD2 (5 bases). V gave up 0 bases and J gave up 9 bases, with 15 bases separating them. Germline lookup yields CDR1 LNHNV and CDR2 YYDKDF (reference sequence). The CDR3 is 15 amino acids. CDR3 DNA: TGTGCCACCAGCAGAGATGGCGGAGGAGGCGGTGAGCAGTTCTTC. It encodes CATSRDGGGGGEQFF. Full variable domain (remainder filled in from reference TRBV15 and TRBJ2-1): DAMVIQNPRYQVTQFGKPVTLSCSQTLNHNVMYWYQQKSSQAPKLLFHYYDKDFNNEADTPDNFQSRRPNTSFCFLDIRSPGLGDTAMYLCATSRDGGGGGEQFFGPGTRLTVL.

The genes are TRBV30 and TRBJ2-5, with 13 bases lining up with TRBD2. J lost 4 bases, V lost 4 bases, and 9 bases had no gene match. This CDR3 region has 16 residues. Germline lookup yields CDR1 GTSNPN and CDR2 SVGIG (reference sequence). CDR3: CAWNSGTSGMGETQYF. DNA for the CDR3: TGTGCCTGGAATTCCGGGACTAGCGGGATGGGAGAGACCCAGTACTTC.

This sequence joins TRBV5-1 and TRBJ2-2, with D possibly TRBD2 on 5 matching bases. V lost 0 bases to trimming and J lost 3 bases, with 12 bases between them. The CDR3 length is 16 residues. Germline V CDR1 and CDR2: SGHRS, YFSETQ. CDR3 in amino acids: CASSLASSVDTGELFF. CDR3 in DNA: TGCGCCAGCAGCTTGGCCAGTAGCGTTGACACCGGGGAGCTGTTTTTT.

This chain links TRBV9 with TRBJ2-5, with 12 bases fitting TRBD2. The CDR3 covers 16 residues. V lost 4 bases, J lost 2 bases, and 6 bases stayed unmatched. Germline values: CDR1 SGDLS, CDR2 YYNGEE. The CDR3: CASSPRTSGEQETQYF. The CDR3 nucleotides read TGTGCCAGCAGCCCCCGGACTAGCGGGGAACAAGAGACCCAGTACTTC. The full variable domain, in which reference TRBV9 and TRBJ2-5 provide the parts outside the CDR3, is DSGVTQTPKHLITATGQRVTLRCSPRSGDLSVYWYQQSLDQGLQFLIQYYNGEERAKGNILERFSAQQFPDLHSELNLSSLELGDSALYFCASSPRTSGEQETQYFGPGTRLLVL.

This clone was detected a few times. The chain is built from TRBV5-6 and TRBJ1-1, with unresolved D. V lost 0 bases and J lost 2, with 8 bases in between. This CDR3 has 14 residues. Germline CDR1 is SGHDT and CDR2 is YYEEEE. The DNA for the CDR3 is TGTGCCAGCAGCTTGGAACAGCTCAACACTGAAGCTTTCTTT. Translated: CASSLEQLNTEAFF.

The V gene is TRBV4-1, the J gene TRBJ2-5, with D possibly being TRBD1 (6 bases). CDR1 and CDR2 from the germline V gene are MGHRA and YSYEKL. CDR3 length equals 15 residues. V was shortened by 1 base and J by 5 bases, with 14 bases between the two germline ends. CDR3 amino acids: CASSQAGGGFETQYF. Written as DNA, the CDR3 is TGCGCCAGCAGCCAAGCTGGGGGCGGCTTTGAGACCCAGTACTTC.

This clone appeared a single time. This may be a read error, as it is one base from a much larger clone. This chain uses TRBV30 with TRBJ1-1; D not certain. V shed 5 bases and J shed 4 bases, with 5 bases lying between them. Germline V CDR1 and CDR2: GTSNPN, SVGIG (reference sequence). The CDR3 length is 10 residues. The CDR3 sequence: CAWVCTEAFF. The CDR3 region has the DNA TGTGCCTGGGTGTGCACTGAAGCTTTCTTT.

This clone is a singleton in its sample. This rearrangement joins TRBV4-1 to TRBJ2-3, with 7 bases that match TRBD1. Germline V gives CDR1 MGHRA, CDR2 YSYEKL. This CDR3 spans 16 amino acids. The J segment lost 2 bases and the V segment lost 0 bases, leaving 5 bases of the junction unmatched. The CDR3 region has the DNA TGCGCCAGCAGCCAAGATCGGACAGGTTTCACAGATACGCAGTATTTT. Translated: CASSQDRTGFTDTQYF.

V is TRBV5-4 and J is TRBJ2-3; no clear D. This CDR3 contains 14 residues. The V end was cut by 4 bases, the J end by 2 bases, with 11 bases between. Germline V gene data show CDR1 as SGHNT and CDR2 as YYREEE (reference sequence). The CDR3 nucleotides read TGTGCCAGCAGCCCGACATTTTACACAGATACGCAGTATTTT. Translating it yields CASSPTFYTDTQYF.

In the case of this clone: Just one base apart from a much larger clone, this may be a read error. The genes are TRBV6-1 and TRBJ1-5; D is uncertain. Looked up from germline, CDR1 is MNHNS and CDR2 is SASEGT. This CDR3 has 13 residues. Between the trimmed V and J ends, which lost 2 bases and 1 base, there was a span of 3 bases. CDR3: CASSEQSNQPQHF. The CDR3 nucleotides read TGTGCCAGCAGTGAACAGAGCAATCAGCCCCAGCATTTT.

The CDR3 loop is CASSGLDGAAYEQYF. The CDR3 nucleotides are TGTGCCAGCAGTGGTTTGGACGGGGCTGCCTACGAGCAGTACTTC. The V and J genes are TRBV6-1 and TRBJ2-5; D may correspond to TRBD1 or TRBD2 (5 bases each). The end of the DNA is better explained by TRBJ2-7, so the J call may be wrong. Looked up from germline, CDR1 is MNHNS and CDR2 is SASEGT. This CDR3 is built from 15 residues.

V and J are TRBV9 and TRBJ2-3; TRBD2 agrees at 7 bases. Germline CDR1 SGDLS, CDR2 YYNGEE. The CDR3 spans 16 residues. V shed 3 bases, J shed 4 bases, and the junction held 11 bases outside the gene matches. The CDR3 loop reads CASSGSRLAVPDTQYF. The CDR3, as DNA: TGTGCCAGCAGCGGATCGAGACTAGCAGTCCCAGATACGCAGTATTTT. The full variable domain, its missing parts supplied by reference TRBV9 and TRBJ2-3, is DSGVTQTPKHLITATGQRVTLRCSPRSGDLSVYWYQQSLDQGLQFLIQYYNGEERAKGNILERFSAQQFPDLHSELNLSSLELGDSALYFCASSGSRLAVPDTQYFGPGTRLTVL.

Regarding this clone: This sample includes further DNA sequences coding for the same CDR3. This chain uses TRBV5-4 with TRBJ2-7; D not resolved. Trimming stripped 4 bases from V and 2 bases from J, with 10 bases between. Germline CDR1 is SGHNT and CDR2 is YYREEE (reference sequence). The CDR3 is 13 residues long. The CDR3 sequence: CASSPAPTYEQYF. DNA for the CDR3: TGTGCCAGCAGCCCGGCCCCGACCTACGAGCAGTACTTC.